This T cell receptor (beta chain) was sequenced for a study of blood T cell repertoires in COVID-19. This CDR3 has 15 amino acids. Germline lookup yields CDR1 SGHNT and CDR2 YENEEA. Trimming cost V 0 bases and J 3 bases, with 12 bases left between them. Original methodology: Amplifying reference gene primers gave estimates of nucleated cell counts. Clones were read by immunoSEQ multiplex PCR, and TCRdb kept only the in-frame ones, dropping some. The V and J calls and the clone size are those of that table, but D and trimming were determined from the DNA. The repertoire holds 95,000 to 150,000 clones, around three quarters seen once, with 30% to 45% in the top ten.

The receptor was derived from a man aged 35 to 55 with active or convalescent COVID-19. The chain carries TRBV11-3 and TRBJ2-7, with a tentative D call TRBD1 (5 bases). Source material: peripheral blood. In DNA, the CDR3 is TGTGCCAGCAGCTTAGATCAAGGGGCTCACTACGAGCAGTACTTC. Protein: CASSLDQGAHYEQYF.